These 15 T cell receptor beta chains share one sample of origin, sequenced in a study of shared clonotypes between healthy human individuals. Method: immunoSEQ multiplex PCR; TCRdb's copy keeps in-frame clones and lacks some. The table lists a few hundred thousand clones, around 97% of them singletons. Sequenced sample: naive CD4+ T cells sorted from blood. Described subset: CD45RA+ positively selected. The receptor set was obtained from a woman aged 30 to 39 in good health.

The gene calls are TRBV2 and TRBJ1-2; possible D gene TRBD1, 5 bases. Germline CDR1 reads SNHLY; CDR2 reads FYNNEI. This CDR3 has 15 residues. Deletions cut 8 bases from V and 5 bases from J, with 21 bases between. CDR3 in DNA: TGTGCCAGCGAGGGAACAGGCGGGGGTTTTTATGGCTACACCTTC. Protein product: CASEGTGGGFYGYTF.

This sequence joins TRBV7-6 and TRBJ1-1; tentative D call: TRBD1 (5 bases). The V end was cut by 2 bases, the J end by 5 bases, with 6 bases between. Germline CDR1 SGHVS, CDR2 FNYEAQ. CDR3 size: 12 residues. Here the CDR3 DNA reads TGTGCCAGCAGCTTATGGGGGACTGAAGCTTTCTTT. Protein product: CASSLWGTEAFF.

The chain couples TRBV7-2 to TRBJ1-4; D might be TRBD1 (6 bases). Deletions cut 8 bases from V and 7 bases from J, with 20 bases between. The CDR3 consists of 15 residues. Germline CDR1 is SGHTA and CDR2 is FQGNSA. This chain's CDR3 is CASPQPWGLVEKLFF. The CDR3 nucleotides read TGTGCCAGCCCCCAACCGTGGGGGCTGGTTGAAAAACTGTTTTTT.

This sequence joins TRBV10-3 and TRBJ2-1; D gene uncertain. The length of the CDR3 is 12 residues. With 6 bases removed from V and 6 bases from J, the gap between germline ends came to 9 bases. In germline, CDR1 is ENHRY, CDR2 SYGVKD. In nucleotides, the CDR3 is TGTGCCATCAGCACTTCTCGCAATGAGCAGTTCTTC. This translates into CAISTSRNEQFF.

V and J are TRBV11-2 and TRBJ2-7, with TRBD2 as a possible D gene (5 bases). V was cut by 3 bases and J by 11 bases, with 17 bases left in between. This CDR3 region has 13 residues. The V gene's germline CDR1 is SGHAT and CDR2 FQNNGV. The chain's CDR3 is CASSFSGPPLEYF. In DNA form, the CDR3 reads TGTGCCAGCAGCTTCAGCGGCCCCCCTCTTGAGTACTTC.

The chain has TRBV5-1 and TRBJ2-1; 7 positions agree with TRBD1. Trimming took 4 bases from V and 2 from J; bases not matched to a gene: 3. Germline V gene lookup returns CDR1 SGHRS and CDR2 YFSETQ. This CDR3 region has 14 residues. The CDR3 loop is CASSKGTAYNEQFF. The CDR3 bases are TGCGCCAGCAGCAAAGGGACAGCCTACAATGAGCAGTTCTTC.

The CDR3 loop reads CASSYIANYGYTF. The CDR3, as DNA: TGTGCCAGCAGTTACATAGCTAACTATGGCTACACCTTC. The V gene is TRBV6-6, the J gene TRBJ1-2; unclear D gene. This CDR3 is built from 13 residues. Trimming removed 2 bases at V and 0 bases at J, with 4 bases between. Germline loops: CDR1 MNHNY, CDR2 SVGAGI (reference sequence).

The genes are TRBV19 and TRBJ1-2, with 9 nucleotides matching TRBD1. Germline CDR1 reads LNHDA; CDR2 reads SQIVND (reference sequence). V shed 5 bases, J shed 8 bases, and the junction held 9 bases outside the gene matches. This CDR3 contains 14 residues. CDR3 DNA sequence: TGTGCCAGTAGTGCCCGACAGGGGGAAGGGGGCTACACCTTC. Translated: CASSARQGEGGYTF.

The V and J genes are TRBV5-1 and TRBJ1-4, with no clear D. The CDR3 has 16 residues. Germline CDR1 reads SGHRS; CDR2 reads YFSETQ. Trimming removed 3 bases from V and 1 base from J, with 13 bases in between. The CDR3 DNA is TGCGCCAGCAGCTCCGAATCGGGGAGAACTAATGAAAAACTGTTTTTT. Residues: CASSSESGRTNEKLFF.

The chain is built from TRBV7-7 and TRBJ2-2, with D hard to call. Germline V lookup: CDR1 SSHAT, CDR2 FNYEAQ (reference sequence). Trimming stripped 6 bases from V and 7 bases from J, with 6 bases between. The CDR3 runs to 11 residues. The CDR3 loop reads CASRGNGELFF. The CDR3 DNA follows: TGTGCCAGCAGGGGTAACGGGGAGCTGTTTTTT.

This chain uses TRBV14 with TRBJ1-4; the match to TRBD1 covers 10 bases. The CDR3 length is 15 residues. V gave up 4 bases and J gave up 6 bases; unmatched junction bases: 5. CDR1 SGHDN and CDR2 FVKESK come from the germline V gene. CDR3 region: CASSRMGQGYEKLFF. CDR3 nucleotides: TGTGCCAGCAGCCGAATGGGACAGGGGTATGAAAAACTGTTTTTT.

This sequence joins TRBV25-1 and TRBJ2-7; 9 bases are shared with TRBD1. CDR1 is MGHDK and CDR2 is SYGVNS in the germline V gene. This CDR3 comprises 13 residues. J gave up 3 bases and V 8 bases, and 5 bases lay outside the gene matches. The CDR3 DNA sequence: TGTGCCAGCGGGACAGGGCCCGACTACGAGCAGTACTTC. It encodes CASGTGPDYEQYF.

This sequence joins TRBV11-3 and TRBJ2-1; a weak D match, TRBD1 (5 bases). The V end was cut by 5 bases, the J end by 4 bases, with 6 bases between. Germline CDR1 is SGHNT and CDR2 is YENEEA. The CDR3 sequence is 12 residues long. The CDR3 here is CASSRTYNEQFF. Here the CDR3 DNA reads TGTGCCAGCAGCCGGACATACAATGAGCAGTTCTTC.

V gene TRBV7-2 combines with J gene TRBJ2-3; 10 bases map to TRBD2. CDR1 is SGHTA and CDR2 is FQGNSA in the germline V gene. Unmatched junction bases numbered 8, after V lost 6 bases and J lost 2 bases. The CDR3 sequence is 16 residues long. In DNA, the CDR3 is TGTGCCAGCAGGGCTAGCGGGGGATACACCACAGATACGCAGTATTTT. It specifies CASRASGGYTTDTQYF.

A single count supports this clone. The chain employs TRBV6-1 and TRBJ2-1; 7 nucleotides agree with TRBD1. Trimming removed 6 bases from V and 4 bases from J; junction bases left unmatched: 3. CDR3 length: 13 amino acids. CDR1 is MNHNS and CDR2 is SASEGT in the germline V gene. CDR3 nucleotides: TGTGCCAGCAGACAGGGGCGGTACAATGAGCAGTTCTTC. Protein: CASRQGRYNEQFF.